Presented here are 8 T cell receptor beta chains from one specimen sequenced in a study of graft-versus-host responses after intestinal transplantation. Data came from immunoSEQ multiplex PCR; TCRdb stores just in-frame clones and leaves some out. The table has about 41,000 clones, 85% to 95% seen once. Their recognized antigens are unknown. This sample comprised unstimulated CD8+ T cells sorted from spleen or lymph node cells, obtained before transplant. These receptor sequences come from a human donor who was the organ donor for an intestinal transplant.

The genes are TRBV7-9 and TRBJ2-1; maybe TRBD2 (6 bases). V was cut by 3 bases and J by 5 bases, with 14 bases left in between. The germline gives CDR1 SEHNR, CDR2 FQNEAQ (reference sequence). The CDR3 sequence is 15 residues long. This chain's CDR3 is CASSFSPDYHNEQFF. Here the CDR3 DNA reads TGTGCCAGCAGCTTCTCCCCGGACTATCACAATGAGCAGTTCTTC.

The genes are TRBV29-1 and TRBJ2-1; TRBD2 agrees at 11 bases. This CDR3 spans 18 amino acids. Germline lookup yields CDR1 SQVTM and CDR2 ANQGSEA. The J segment lost 8 bases and the V segment lost 3 bases, leaving 18 bases of the junction unmatched. The CDR3 coding sequence is TGCAGCGTTGATGGGGTAGCGGGGGGGCCAAGGAATAGTGATGAGCAGTTCTTC. This translates into CSVDGVAGGPRNSDEQFF.

The chain carries TRBV6-5 and TRBJ1-3; D call uncertain. Trimming pared 0 bases from V and 0 bases from J, leaving 6 bases between. The CDR3 is 15 residues long. Germline V gene data show CDR1 as MNHEY and CDR2 as SVGAGI. The CDR3 bases are TGTGCCAGCAGTTACTCCAGGCGCTCTGGAAACACCATATATTTT. It translates to CASSYSRRSGNTIYF.

This clone was counted only a few times. The chain couples TRBV19 to TRBJ1-1; D unclear. From germline, CDR1 is LNHDA and CDR2 SQIVND (reference sequence). The CDR3 extends over 15 amino acids. Deletions cut 1 base from V and 7 bases from J, with 16 bases between. CDR3 sequence reads: CASSIGAARTDEAFF. The DNA for the CDR3 is TGTGCCAGTAGTATAGGTGCGGCTCGAACCGATGAAGCTTTCTTT.

V usage is TRBV13 and J usage is TRBJ1-6; 7 nucleotides agree with TRBD1. The CDR3 runs 15 residues. Germline assignment: CDR1 PRHDT and CDR2 FYEKMQ (reference sequence). The V and J ends lost 6 bases and 7 bases, in that order; junction bases with no gene match: 9. The CDR3, as DNA: TGTGCCAGCAGTAAGACAGGGCCCCTAAATTCACCCCTCCACTTT. Protein product: CASSKTGPLNSPLHF. Full variable domain (remainder filled in from reference TRBV13 and TRBJ1-6): AAGVIQSPRHLIKEKRETATLKCYPIPRHDTVYWYQQGPGQDPQFLISFYEKMQSDKGSIPDRFSAQQFSDYHSELNMSSLELGDSALYFCASSKTGPLNSPLHFGNGTRLTVT.

The chain couples TRBV2 to TRBJ2-5; D gene uncertain. V was pared by 1 base and J by 11 bases, with 11 bases between. CDR3 size: 12 residues. Germline CDR1 is SNHLY and CDR2 is FYNNEI. CDR3: CASSEVLSEQYF. The CDR3 nucleotides are TGTGCCAGCAGTGAAGTCCTCTCGGAGCAGTACTTC.

The chain is built from TRBV6-5 and TRBJ2-3; 8 bases line up with TRBD2. The V gene end was trimmed by 5 bases and the J gene end by 2 bases; junction bases not matched to a gene: 6. In germline, CDR1 is MNHEY, CDR2 SVGAGI. This CDR3 has 15 amino acids. CDR3 protein: CASSRGLALTDTQYF. In DNA form, the CDR3 reads TGTGCCAGCAGTCGCGGACTAGCCCTCACAGATACGCAGTATTTT.

This chain links TRBV13 with TRBJ1-1; D may be TRBD1 (5 bases). CDR1 PRHDT and CDR2 FYEKMQ come from the germline V gene (reference sequence). V lost 5 bases and J 0 bases, leaving 19 bases between the germline ends. This CDR3 has 17 residues. CDR3: CASSPEFGGIMNTEAFF. The DNA of the CDR3 is TGTGCCAGCAGCCCGGAGTTTGGGGGAATAATGAACACTGAAGCTTTCTTT.